Each of the 13 T cell receptor beta chains below was sequenced from the same sample in a study of beta chain features in type 1 diabetes. Expressed TCRB transcripts were sequenced, since all the RNA that had been isolated was reverse transcribed. Using immunoSEQ multiplex PCR, the repertoire was profiled, and TCRdb retains in-frame clones only, with some absent. The sample consists of approximately 250,000 clones, roughly a tenth of them appearing once. For these receptors, no antigen is known. The study, taken as a whole, reports: Moderate but significant shortening of TCRB CDR3s was recorded in all four CD4+ subsets from Type 1 diabetes patients.

The sample taken for sequencing was naive CD4+ T cells from blood. The source of these receptors is a man in his thirties or forties with type 1 diabetes.

V and J are TRBV5-6 and TRBJ1-2, with TRBD1 identical over 7 bases. V trimming: 4 bases; J trimming: 3 bases; junction bases outside the gene matches: 0. This CDR3 has 12 amino acids. CDR1 and CDR2 from the germline V gene are SGHDT and YYEEEE. CDR3 loop: CASSTGDYGYTF. For the CDR3, the DNA is TGTGCCAGCAGCACAGGGGACTATGGCTACACCTTC.

This clone has just a few counts. The chain has TRBV7-2 and TRBJ2-1; no definite D call. The germline gives CDR1 SGHTA, CDR2 FQGNSA. V lost 5 bases to trimming and J lost 13 bases, with 15 bases between them. This CDR3 spans 12 amino acids. This chain's CDR3 is CASSTPRLAQFF. CDR3 bases: TGTGCCAGCAGCACCCCCCGTTTAGCCCAGTTCTTC.

This clone was detected only a few times. The chain combines TRBV7-3 with TRBJ2-3; 15 bases line up with TRBD2. J lost 5 bases, V lost 5 bases, and 5 bases had no gene match. The CDR3 is 16 residues long. Germline CDR1 reads SGHTA; CDR2 reads FQGTGA. This CDR3 reads CASSQGLAGGRDTQYF. The CDR3, as DNA: TGTGCCAGCAGCCAGGGACTAGCGGGGGGCCGAGATACGCAGTATTTT.

The chain couples TRBV5-6 to TRBJ2-1; a weak D match, TRBD2 (6 bases). This CDR3 contains 14 residues. V dropped 7 bases and J dropped 0 bases, with 11 bases sitting between them. Germline V gene lookup returns CDR1 SGHDT and CDR2 YYEEEE. CDR3 in amino acids: CASGGLHSYNEQFF. In nucleotides, the CDR3 is TGTGCCAGCGGGGGACTGCACTCCTACAATGAGCAGTTCTTC.

This sequence joins TRBV9 and TRBJ2-7; 10 nucleotides line up with TRBD2. V lost 4 bases and J lost 5; bases outside the gene matches: 9. The CDR3 totals 15 residues. Looked up from germline, CDR1 is SGDLS and CDR2 is YYNGEE. DNA of the CDR3: TGTGCCAGCAGCTCATTAGCGGGGGGTTACGACGAGCAGTACTTC. Its protein product is CASSSLAGGYDEQYF.

The rearrangement uses TRBV5-1 and TRBJ2-2; no reliable D call. The V gene's germline CDR1 is SGHRS and CDR2 YFSETQ. V lost 0 bases and J 6 bases, leaving 9 bases between the germline ends. CDR3 size: 14 residues. The CDR3 loop is CASSLDSHPGELFF. The CDR3 nucleotides are TGCGCCAGCAGCTTGGACAGTCACCCCGGGGAGCTGTTTTTT.

The chain links TRBV4-2 to TRBJ1-3, with 7 positions matching TRBD1. After removal of 4 bases from V and 0 bases from J, the junction contained 12 bases not matched to a gene. The length of the CDR3 is 18 residues. Germline CDR1 and CDR2: LGHNA and YNFKEQ. The CDR3 DNA sequence: TGTGCCAGCAGCCCGCGGACAGGTCGCAAATTCTCTGGAAACACCATATATTTT. Residues: CASSPRTGRKFSGNTIYF.

V gene TRBV5-5 combines with J gene TRBJ2-7; perhaps TRBD1 as D (5 bases). V was pared by 4 bases and J by 3 bases, with 11 bases between. Per the germline V gene, CDR1 is SGHKS and CDR2 is YYEKEE (reference sequence). The CDR3 has 13 amino acids. The DNA of the CDR3 is TGTGCCAGCAGCATGGGGCGCGGCTACGAGCAGTACTTC. It specifies CASSMGRGYEQYF.

This clone has more than one count but fewer than ten. This chain connects TRBV28 to TRBJ1-1; D is uncertain. The CDR3 sequence is 13 residues long. V lost 1 base, J lost 8 bases, and 11 bases lay in between. Germline CDR1 is MDHEN and CDR2 is SYDVKM. CDR3 sequence: CASSLFKREEAFF. DNA for the CDR3: TGTGCCAGCAGTTTATTCAAGCGTGAGGAAGCTTTCTTT. Full variable domain (missing parts from reference TRBV28 and TRBJ1-1): DVKVTQSSRYLVKRTGEKVFLECVQDMDHENMFWYRQDPGLGLRLIYFSYDVKMKEKGDIPEGYSVSREKKERFSLILESASTNQTSMYLCASSLFKREEAFFGQGTRLTVV.

In its sample, this clone was seen a few times. The CDR3 DNA is TGCGCCAGCAGCCAAGATCCCGGGACTACGGGGAGTGAGCAGTTCTTC. The encoded protein is CASSQDPGTTGSEQFF. The chain has TRBV4-1 and TRBJ2-1; TRBD2 agrees at 7 bases. The germline gives CDR1 MGHRA, CDR2 YSYEKL. V dropped 0 bases and J dropped 9; count of bases not matched to a gene: 11. This CDR3 contains 16 residues.

J is TRBJ2-5 and V is TRBV7-2, with D possibly matching TRBD2 (6 bases). Trimming removed 8 bases from V and 6 bases from J, with 13 bases in between. Germline CDR1 is SGHTA and CDR2 is FQGNSA. This CDR3 is 12 amino acids long. The CDR3 spells CASSQGGQTQYF. CDR3 nucleotides: TGTGCCAGCTCCCAGGGAGGACAGACCCAGTACTTC.

The rearrangement links TRBV11-3 to TRBJ1-1, with 9 bases fitting TRBD1. The V and J ends lost 5 bases and 6 bases, in that order; junction bases with no gene match: 10. The CDR3 loop spans 15 amino acids. Germline V gene lookup returns CDR1 SGHNT and CDR2 YENEEA. Here the CDR3 reads CASSRRDRVDSEAFF. The DNA of the CDR3 is TGTGCCAGCAGCCGCCGGGACAGGGTTGATTCTGAAGCTTTCTTT.

The rearrangement uses TRBV7-2 and TRBJ2-1, with D possibly TRBD1 on 9 matching bases. The CDR3 covers 16 residues. The V end lost 1 base, the J end lost 6 bases, and 16 bases lay between the germline ends. CDR1 and CDR2 (germline): SGHTA, FQGNSA. The CDR3 sequence is CASSLVAGQGSNEQFF. CDR3 DNA: TGTGCCAGCAGCTTAGTAGCGGGACAGGGTTCCAATGAGCAGTTCTTC.